The text below deals with one T cell receptor (beta chain). This sample was included in a study of response to subunit inactivated influenza vaccine. TCRdb re-derived calls from the RT-PCR reads in MiXCR, one entry per CDR3 protein. The repertoire holds hundreds of thousands of distinct CDR3 sequences, approximately 14% seen once, with approximately 10% in the top ten. The specimen comprised PBMCs from blood, sampled 11 to 12 days after vaccination. The receptor comes from a man aged 50-60 years who received an inactivated influenza vaccine.

CDR3 in DNA: TGCGCCAGCAGCTCGACAGATCCGACATATGGCTACACCTTC. Its protein product is CASSSTDPTYGYTF. The rearrangement uses TRBV5-1 and TRBJ1-2, with D perhaps TRBD1 (5 bases). Deletions cut 3 bases from V and 5 bases from J, with 14 bases between. The CDR3 has 14 amino acids. The germline CDR1 and CDR2 sequences are SGHRS and YFSETQ.